This is a list of T cell receptor beta chains from one sample in a study of vaccination and CD4 T cells after COVID-19. TCRdb ran MiXCR on the PCR reads and lists one entry per CDR3 protein. Of under 25,000 distinct CDR3 sequences listed, about 54% are singletons. These TCRs are of unknown antigen specificity. Sequenced sample: CD4+ T cells from blood, cultured in vitro. All receptors derive from a human donor who had recovered from COVID-19. The CDR3 runs from the conserved cysteine through the conserved F or W. Each record gives: CDR3 DNA, CDR3 protein, V gene, J gene, clone size, D gene, CDR3 length. D genes are given only for firm matches. For some rows the clone size is stated as once, few or many, or as a class when expanded; others skip it.

CDR3 DNA: TGTGCCGAGGGCCGGCAGGGAGGGAACGGGGAGCTGTTTTTT
CDR3 protein: CAEGRQGGNGELFF
V gene: TRBV6-4
J gene: TRBJ2-2
clone size: NA
D gene: TRBD2
CDR3 length: 14

CDR3 DNA: TGTGCCATCAGTGAGTCGGGACAGCAAAAATCGGCCCAGTACTTC
CDR3 protein: CAISESGQQKSAQYF
V gene: TRBV10-3
J gene: TRBJ2-5
clone size: NA
D gene: TRBD1
CDR3 length: 15

CDR3 DNA: TGTGCCAGCAGCCCAGGGGGGGGGGCCAATCAGCCCCAGCATTTT
CDR3 protein: CASSPGGGANQPQHF
V gene: TRBV7-2
J gene: TRBJ1-5
clone size: few
D gene: TRBD1
CDR3 length: 15

CDR3 DNA: TGCAGTGCTAGAGATATGGGTGGCTATGGCTACACCTTC
CDR3 protein: CSARDMGGYGYTF
V gene: TRBV20-1
J gene: TRBJ1-2
clone size: NA
D gene: NA
CDR3 length: 13

CDR3 DNA: TGTGCCAGCAGCGGGGACGGGTACGAGCAGTACTTC
CDR3 protein: CASSGDGYEQYF
V gene: TRBV11-3
J gene: TRBJ2-7
clone size: NA
D gene: NA
CDR3 length: 12

CDR3 DNA: TGTGCCAGCAGTTACTCGAGCTACGGCTATGGCTACACCTTC
CDR3 protein: CASSYSSYGYGYTF
V gene: TRBV6-2/TRBV6-3
J gene: TRBJ1-2
clone size: NA
D gene: NA
CDR3 length: 14

CDR3 DNA: TGTGCCAGCAGCTTAGCGGGGACAGGGGTAATAGAGACCCAGTACTTC
CDR3 protein: CASSLAGTGVIETQYF
V gene: TRBV7-2
J gene: TRBJ2-5
clone size: NA
D gene: TRBD1
CDR3 length: 16

CDR3 DNA: TGTGCCAGCAGTTCCCGGGGGCAGGGGTACTATGGCTACACCTTC
CDR3 protein: CASSSRGQGYYGYTF
V gene: TRBV27
J gene: TRBJ1-2
clone size: few
D gene: NA
CDR3 length: 15

CDR3 DNA: TGTGCCAGCAGCCCTACCGGGACAGGGGGTATTAGCGGGGAGCTGTTTTTT
CDR3 protein: CASSPTGTGGISGELFF
V gene: TRBV7-3
J gene: TRBJ2-2
clone size: NA
D gene: TRBD1
CDR3 length: 17

CDR3 DNA: TGTGCCAGCAGTGACCCGGCCAGGGGGCGCAACACTGAAGCTTTCTTT
CDR3 protein: CASSDPARGRNTEAFF
V gene: TRBV2
J gene: TRBJ1-1
clone size: NA
D gene: TRBD1
CDR3 length: 16

CDR3 DNA: TGTGCCAGCAGCTTGGAGGCGGGTGGCTACACCTTC
CDR3 protein: CASSLEAGGYTF
V gene: TRBV7-2
J gene: TRBJ1-2
clone size: few
D gene: NA
CDR3 length: 12

CDR3 DNA: TGTGCCGGCCCAGGGGAATGGGACTACGAGCAGTACTTC
CDR3 protein: CAGPGEWDYEQYF
V gene: TRBV19
J gene: TRBJ2-7
clone size: NA
D gene: NA
CDR3 length: 13

CDR3 DNA: TGTGCCAGCAGCTTATCTGCCGGGGGAGGCGCCTCCTCTGGAAACACCATATATTTT
CDR3 protein: CASSLSAGGGASSGNTIYF
V gene: TRBV7-6
J gene: TRBJ1-3
clone size: NA
D gene: NA
CDR3 length: 19

CDR3 DNA: TGTGCCAGCAGTCCCTTGACGGGGGGCACTGAAGCTTTCTTT
CDR3 protein: CASSPLTGGTEAFF
V gene: TRBV12-3/TRBV12-4
J gene: TRBJ1-1
clone size: NA
D gene: NA
CDR3 length: 14

CDR3 DNA: TGTGCCAGCAGCTTAGTTCCGGGACAGGCTAACTATGGCTACACCTTC
CDR3 protein: CASSLVPGQANYGYTF
V gene: TRBV11-2
J gene: TRBJ1-2
clone size: few
D gene: TRBD1
CDR3 length: 16

CDR3 DNA: TGTGCCATCAGTGAGTCGATTGCGGGGCTGGGCTATGGCTACACCTTC
CDR3 protein: CAISESIAGLGYGYTF
V gene: TRBV10-3
J gene: TRBJ1-2
clone size: NA
D gene: NA
CDR3 length: 16

CDR3 DNA: TGTGCCAGCAGTGATCAGGGCCACGAGCAGTACTTC
CDR3 protein: CASSDQGHEQYF
V gene: TRBV2
J gene: TRBJ2-7
clone size: NA
D gene: NA
CDR3 length: 12

CDR3 DNA: TGTGCCAGCAGCCCGGGGACCTATGGCTACACCTTC
CDR3 protein: CASSPGTYGYTF
V gene: TRBV7-2
J gene: TRBJ1-2
clone size: NA
D gene: NA
CDR3 length: 12

CDR3 DNA: TGCGCCAGCAGGAGGTACCAAGAGACCCAGTACTTC
CDR3 protein: CASRRYQETQYF
V gene: TRBV5-1
J gene: TRBJ2-5
clone size: NA
D gene: NA
CDR3 length: 12

CDR3 DNA: TGCAGTGCTAGAGGTGCCGGGACTAGCGGGTCCCAGCAGGACACCGGGGAGCTGTTTTTT
CDR3 protein: CSARGAGTSGSQQDTGELFF
V gene: TRBV20-1
J gene: TRBJ2-2
clone size: once
D gene: TRBD2
CDR3 length: 20

CDR3 DNA: TGTGCCAGCAGCTTACTCATGAACACTGAAGCTTTCTTT
CDR3 protein: CASSLLMNTEAFF
V gene: TRBV7-2
J gene: TRBJ1-1
clone size: few
D gene: NA
CDR3 length: 13

CDR3 DNA: TGCAGCGCTACTAGCGGGGGGGCCTACGAGCAGTACTTC
CDR3 protein: CSATSGGAYEQYF
V gene: TRBV20-1
J gene: TRBJ2-7
clone size: NA
D gene: TRBD2
CDR3 length: 13